The 18 T cell receptor beta chains below were found in one sample sequenced in a study of blood T cell repertoires in COVID-19. Sequencing used immunoSEQ multiplex PCR; TCRdb keeps in-frame clones, though not all of them. The table has about 240,000 clones, 82% seen once. What was sequenced was peripheral blood. The source of these receptors is a woman in her sixties with active or convalescent COVID-19.

The chain is built from TRBV27 and TRBJ2-3; 8 nucleotides line up with TRBD1. This CDR3 contains 16 residues. The germline CDR1 and CDR2 sequences are MNHEY and SMNVEV (reference sequence). Trimming cost V 6 bases and J 3 bases; bases outside gene matches: 11. The CDR3 bases are TGTGCCAGCAGAAGACGGGCAGGGGGCATGACAGATACGCAGTATTTT. It is translated as CASRRRAGGMTDTQYF.

The chain has TRBV7-9 and TRBJ2-2; TRBD1 might be the D (5 bases). This CDR3 has 14 amino acids. The V gene's germline CDR1 is SEHNR and CDR2 FQNEAQ (reference sequence). The ends were cut back, 5 bases at V and 1 base at J, with 8 bases in the middle. The CDR3 DNA reads TGTGCCAGCAGCCTGGACAAGAACACCGGGGAGCTGTTTTTT. It encodes CASSLDKNTGELFF.

In this sample, this clone turned up a few times. V is TRBV5-1 and J is TRBJ2-2; 12 bases are a match to TRBD1. Looked up from germline, CDR1 is SGHRS and CDR2 is YFSETQ. CDR3 length: 15 residues. Trimming cost V 3 bases and J 6 bases; bases outside gene matches: 3. DNA of the CDR3: TGCGCCAGCAGCTCGGGACAGGGGGCAGCCGGGGAGCTGTTTTTT. Its protein is CASSSGQGAAGELFF.

Here the CDR3 reads CASSLGRGSNQPQHF. The CDR3 DNA reads TGTGCCAGCAGTTTGGGCCGGGGGAGCAATCAGCCCCAGCATTTT. The chain recombines TRBV28 with TRBJ1-5; D is possibly TRBD1 (5 bases). V was trimmed by 3 bases and J by 1 base, leaving 10 bases between them. The CDR3 totals 15 residues. Germline values: CDR1 MDHEN, CDR2 SYDVKM.

In this sample, this clone turned up once. The V call is TRBV6-1, the J call TRBJ1-2, with 7 bases fitting TRBD1. CDR1 MNHNS and CDR2 SASEGT come from the germline V gene. The trim removed 3 bases at V and 4 bases at J, leaving 11 bases unmatched. The CDR3 has 16 residues. DNA for the CDR3: TGTGCCAGCAGTGAGGGACAGCCCCCTTTCTCCTATGGCTACACCTTC. It codes for CASSEGQPPFSYGYTF.

This clone appeared a few times. The chain combines TRBV6-4 with TRBJ1-2; 7 positions agree with TRBD1. The germline V gene encodes CDR1 MRHNA and CDR2 SNTAGT. The length of the CDR3 is 15 residues. With 3 bases clipped from V and 4 bases from J, the junction kept 8 bases outside the gene matches. This chain's CDR3 is CASSERTGAAYGYTF. DNA of the CDR3: TGTGCCAGCAGTGAGCGTACAGGGGCGGCCTATGGCTACACCTTC.

The genes are TRBV6-5 and TRBJ1-1; 7 nucleotides line up with TRBD1. The germline V gene has CDR1 MNHEY and CDR2 SVGAGI. V gave up 5 bases and J gave up 6 bases; unmatched junction bases: 12. The CDR3 consists of 15 residues. CDR3 in DNA: TGTGCCAGCAGTAACGGTGGCAGGGGGAGCGCTGAAGCTTTCTTT. As protein: CASSNGGRGSAEAFF.

The genes are TRBV25-1 and TRBJ1-6; D remains ambiguous. Looked up from germline, CDR1 is MGHDK and CDR2 is SYGVNS. CDR3 length: 13 amino acids. V shed 3 bases and J shed 8 bases, with 8 bases lying between them. The CDR3 is CASSDRRDSPLHF. The CDR3 DNA reads as TGTGCCAGCAGTGACAGGAGGGATTCACCCCTCCACTTT.

This chain uses TRBV18 with TRBJ1-5; 8 positions match TRBD1. After removal of 3 bases from V and 2 bases from J, the junction contained 3 bases not matched to a gene. The germline gives CDR1 KGHSH, CDR2 LQKENI. The CDR3 length is 15 residues. The CDR3 loop is CASSPGQGRNQPQHF. The DNA for the CDR3 is TGTGCCAGCTCACCCGGACAGGGACGCAATCAGCCCCAGCATTTT.

V usage is TRBV15 and J usage is TRBJ1-2; TRBD1 might be the D (6 bases). Looked up from germline, CDR1 is LNHNV and CDR2 is YYDKDF (reference sequence). The CDR3 length is 14 residues. V lost 2 bases, J lost 5 bases, and 12 bases lay in between. CDR3 DNA sequence: TGTGCCACCAGCAGACCAAGGACAGCTTATGGCTACACCTTC. Protein sequence: CATSRPRTAYGYTF.

The CDR3 DNA sequence: TGTGCCAGCAGTTACTCAGACAGGGTCCGGGATGAAGCTTTCTTT. Its translation: CASSYSDRVRDEAFF. The chain joins TRBV6-2 or TRBV6-3 to TRBJ1-1, with 7 bases matching TRBD1. The germline V gene encodes CDR1 MNHEY and CDR2 SVGEGT. With 0 bases clipped from V and 7 bases from J, the junction kept 8 bases outside the gene matches. There are 15 residues in the CDR3.

The chain combines TRBV19 with TRBJ1-1; D call uncertain. The CDR3 is 16 amino acids. The ends were cut back, 1 base at V and 1 base at J, with 13 bases in the middle. In germline, CDR1 is LNHDA, CDR2 SQIVND (reference sequence). DNA of the CDR3: TGTGCCAGTAGTATAGGGGTGCGGAGGAAGAACACTGAAGCTTTCTTT. It is translated as CASSIGVRRKNTEAFF.

The chain combines TRBV4-2 with TRBJ1-3; no clear D gene. Per germline, CDR1 LGHNA and CDR2 YNFKEQ. V shed 3 bases and J shed 0 bases, with 12 bases lying between them. This CDR3 spans 16 amino acids. This CDR3 is CASSHDPGASGNTIYF. The CDR3 nucleotides are TGTGCCAGCAGCCACGATCCGGGAGCCTCTGGAAACACCATATATTTT.

This rearrangement joins TRBV5-6 to TRBJ2-3, with 11 bases fitting TRBD2. CDR3 length: 16 amino acids. CDR1 is SGHDT, CDR2 YYEEEE, per germline. V dropped 2 bases and J dropped 5; count of bases not matched to a gene: 7. The CDR3 nucleotides read TGTGCCAGCAGCTTCGTTAGCGGGGGGGCCCAAGATACGCAGTATTTT. It encodes CASSFVSGGAQDTQYF.

The chain employs TRBV12-3 or TRBV12-4 and TRBJ2-7, with 7 positions matching TRBD1. Unmatched junction bases numbered 5, after V lost 6 bases and J lost 3 bases. This CDR3 region has 13 residues. The CDR3 bases are TGTGCCAGCAGCCGGGACAGCCACTACGAGCAGTACTTC. Translated: CASSRDSHYEQYF.

The table lists this clone with a few counts. Other DNA sequences in the sample encode the same CDR3. This chain links TRBV27 with TRBJ2-3; 8 nucleotides align to TRBD2. Unmatched junction bases numbered 6, after V lost 4 bases and J lost 6 bases. Looked up from germline, CDR1 is MNHEY and CDR2 is SMNVEV (reference sequence). The CDR3 totals 14 residues. CDR3 sequence (DNA): TGTGCCAGCAGTTCTCGGGGGGGCAGGGATACGCAGTATTTT. Translated: CASSSRGGRDTQYF.

The V gene is TRBV29-1, the J gene TRBJ1-3, with 9 bases that match TRBD1. The trim removed 6 bases at V and 0 bases at J, leaving 15 bases unmatched. CDR3 length equals 18 residues. Germline CDR1 reads SQVTM; CDR2 reads ANQGSEA. CDR3 in amino acids: CSVYGQGSSGLSGNTIYF. The CDR3 DNA sequence: TGCAGCGTATACGGACAGGGGTCATCAGGCCTCTCTGGAAACACCATATATTTT.

This clone has a handful of counts. The chain is built from TRBV3-1 (or the pseudogene TRBV3-2) and TRBJ1-4; 10 nucleotides match TRBD1. The CDR3 has 15 amino acids. Germline CDR1 LGHDT, CDR2 YNNKEL (reference sequence). The V segment lost 4 bases and the J segment 5 bases; nucleotides outside the gene matches: 4. The CDR3 sequence is CASSPPGQGNEKLFF. CDR3 coding DNA: TGTGCCAGCAGCCCCCCGGGACAGGGGAATGAAAAACTGTTTTTT.